This T cell receptor (beta chain) was recorded in a study of blood T cell repertoires in COVID-19. About the research overall: Italy, Spain and the United States were the sources of the convalescent and acute COVID-19 samples. The analysed material was cDNA or gDNA that came from T cells, B-cell-depleted T cells, or PBMCs.

The authors' processing: Reference gene primers were amplified, and this amplification served to estimate nucleated cell counts. Data came from immunoSEQ multiplex PCR; TCRdb stores just in-frame clones and leaves some out. V and J calls and clone size are copied from that table; D and trimming were computed from the DNA. The table includes 300,000 to 350,000 clones, 90% detected once. This clone was seen only once. In Seattle, patients joined the study during active infection and were tracked longitudinally. The CDR3 spans 14 residues. In germline, CDR1 is ENHRY, CDR2 SYGVKD. With 10 bases clipped from V and 7 bases from J, the junction kept 6 bases outside the gene matches.

Material for sequencing was peripheral blood. The chain employs TRBV10-3 and TRBJ2-1; 14 bases fit TRBD2. The TCR comes from a woman younger than 45 with COVID-19, enrolled during active disease. This CDR3 reads CATGTSGSNNEQFF. The CDR3, as DNA: TGTGCCACCGGGACTAGCGGGAGTAATAATGAGCAGTTCTTC.